This T cell receptor (beta chain) was profiled in a study of T-cell memory formation after mild COVID-19. CDR1 MNHEY and CDR2 SVGEGT come from the germline V gene. This CDR3 contains 15 residues. With V trimmed by 8 bases and J by 7 bases, 10 bases remained unmatched. TCRdb redid the calling of the 5' RACE reads with MiXCR, one entry per CDR3 protein. Seen here are under 250,000 distinct CDR3 sequences, under 30% observed once, and the top ten hold more than 9.5%. Notes on the study in general: Mostly located in CM and EM were contracting CD4+ clones, with contracting CD8+ clones located in EMRA. A balance of CD4 and CD8 characterized clones contracting day 15 to 85, whereas later expanders leaned CD4+.

This clonotype was found a few times. Its cognate antigen is unknown. The clonotype was recovered from an adult woman who had mild COVID-19 (a few samples of this study predate the infection). Cell type and time point are not known. The material sequenced was PBMCs or a T cell subset sorted from them (not recorded which). This rearrangement joins TRBV6-2 or TRBV6-3 to TRBJ2-3; 12 bases fit TRBD2. The CDR3 region is CASHPSGRADYTQYF. The CDR3 region has the DNA TGTGCCAGCCATCCTAGCGGGAGGGCCGACTATACGCAGTATTTT.